This T cell receptor (beta chain) was found in a study of cytomegalovirus exposure and HLA in healthy donors. Whole-study context: About 200 million T cells yielded 117 million unique TCR beta sequences, as an earlier analysis found. Study results and limitations: Later on, an analysis tied roughly 17,000 TCR beta sequences to HLA alleles at 0.05 false discovery rate. Most subjects' HLA-A and HLA-B alleles were reportedly predicted from TCR beta sequences.

Primers: 60 Vbeta forward and 13 Jbeta reverse. Produced via immunoSEQ multiplex PCR; TCRdb's table is partial and in-frame only. The sample gives roughly 250,000 clones, 84% of which show up once; approximately 2% is in the top ten. On this clone: The antigen remains undetermined.

Specimen: PBMCs. The sequence was obtained from a woman between 40 and 55 years old in good health and CMV-seropositive.

This chain's CDR3 is CASSLTGGDTEAFF. CDR3 nucleotide sequence: TGTGCCAGCAGTCTAACAGGGGGGGACACTGAAGCTTTCTTT. The J gene is TRBJ1-1, the V gene TRBV28; 8 bases map to TRBD1. The V gene's germline CDR1 is MDHEN and CDR2 SYDVKM. Unmatched junction bases numbered 5, after V lost 5 bases and J lost 3 bases. The CDR3 runs to 14 residues.